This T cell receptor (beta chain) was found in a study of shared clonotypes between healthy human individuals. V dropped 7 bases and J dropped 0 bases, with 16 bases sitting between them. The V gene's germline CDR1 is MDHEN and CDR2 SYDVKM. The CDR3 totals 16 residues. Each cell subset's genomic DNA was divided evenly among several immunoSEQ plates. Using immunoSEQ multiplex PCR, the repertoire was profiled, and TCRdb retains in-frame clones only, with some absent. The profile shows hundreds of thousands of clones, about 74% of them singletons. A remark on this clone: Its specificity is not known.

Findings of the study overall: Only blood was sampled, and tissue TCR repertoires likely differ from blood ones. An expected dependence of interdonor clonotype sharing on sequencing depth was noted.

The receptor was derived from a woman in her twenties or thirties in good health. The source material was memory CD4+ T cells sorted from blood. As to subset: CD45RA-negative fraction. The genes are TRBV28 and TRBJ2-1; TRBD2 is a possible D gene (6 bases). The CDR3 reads CASITGGSFSYNEQFF. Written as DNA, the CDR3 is TGTGCCAGCATAACTGGGGGGTCCTTCTCCTACAATGAGCAGTTCTTC.